Below are 18 T cell receptor beta chains sequenced from a single sample in a study of blood T cell repertoires in COVID-19. Generated by immunoSEQ multiplex PCR, the TCRdb table keeps only in-frame clones and is missing some. This table has 250,000 to 350,000 clones, almost 90% appearing once. The sample comprised peripheral blood. The receptors shown here come from a woman aged 30 to 39 with COVID-19, enrolled during active disease.

V is TRBV30 and J is TRBJ1-4; D is possibly TRBD1 (5 bases). Per the germline V gene, CDR1 is GTSNPN and CDR2 is SVGIG (reference sequence). V shed 0 bases and J shed 2 bases, with 7 bases lying between them. The CDR3 is 14 amino acids. CDR3 bases: TGTGCCTGGAGTGTAGGGGCTACTAATGAAAAACTGTTTTTT. Translating gives CAWSVGATNEKLFF.

The V and J genes are TRBV15 and TRBJ2-3; 7 nucleotides line up with TRBD2. The CDR3 loop spans 14 amino acids. J was trimmed by 1 base and V by 5 bases; bases with no gene match: 3. Germline V gene sequence: CDR1 LNHNV, CDR2 YYDKDF (reference sequence). The CDR3 DNA reads as TGTGCCACCAGCGGCGGGGGACGCACAGATACGCAGTATTTT. This codes for CATSGGGRTDTQYF.

The V gene is TRBV6-5, the J gene TRBJ1-4; D remains ambiguous. The germline V and J ends were trimmed by 6 bases and 8 bases, with 13 bases remaining between them. The CDR3 runs 13 residues. Germline lookup yields CDR1 MNHEY and CDR2 SVGAGI. CDR3 sequence: CASRGVLREKLFF. The CDR3 nucleotides read TGTGCCAGCAGGGGTGTTTTGCGGGAAAAACTGTTTTTT.

This chain joins TRBV6-5 and TRBJ2-3; 8 bases are shared with TRBD2. CDR3 length: 15 residues. Germline values: CDR1 MNHEY, CDR2 SVGAGI. V trimming: 6 bases; J trimming: 7 bases; junction bases outside the gene matches: 12. The DNA for the CDR3 is TGTGCCAGCAGGCTCGCACCGGGAGGGACGAATACGCAGTATTTT. This encodes CASRLAPGGTNTQYF.

J is TRBJ2-7 and V is TRBV7-3; 9 bases fit TRBD1. J gave up 3 bases and V 5 bases, and 8 bases lay outside the gene matches. CDR1 is SGHTA, CDR2 FQGTGA, per germline. This CDR3 has 15 residues. The chain's CDR3 is CASSPLPGQGYEQYF. CDR3 DNA: TGTGCCAGCAGCCCCCTGCCGGGACAGGGCTACGAGCAGTACTTC.

The chain employs TRBV2 and TRBJ1-2, with a possible D match to TRBD1 (6 bases). This CDR3 is built from 13 residues. Germline V lookup: CDR1 SNHLY, CDR2 FYNNEI. V lost 4 bases, J lost 4 bases, and 10 bases lay in between. CDR3 nucleotide sequence: TGTGCCAGCAGTGTCGGACAGAGCTATGGCTACACCTTC. It specifies CASSVGQSYGYTF.

This chain connects TRBV2 to TRBJ2-2; possibly TRBD2 for D (5 bases). Germline V gives CDR1 SNHLY, CDR2 FYNNEI. Trimming removed 10 bases from V and 4 bases from J, with 16 bases in between. CDR3 length: 14 amino acids. CDR3 in amino acids: CATKREVLTGELFF. The CDR3 nucleotides are TGTGCCACCAAACGGGAAGTGCTCACCGGGGAGCTGTTTTTT.

This chain links TRBV2 with TRBJ2-1; D is unresolved. This CDR3 spans 14 amino acids. Germline-derived CDR1 and CDR2 are SNHLY and FYNNEI. V dropped 2 bases and J dropped 3 bases, with 8 bases sitting between them. The CDR3 bases are TGTGCCAGCAGTGAACGGGTCTACTACAATGAGCAGTTCTTC. It yields the protein CASSERVYYNEQFF.

The chain uses TRBV4-2 and TRBJ1-5, with 10 bases identical to TRBD1. The V segment lost 1 base and the J segment 3 bases; nucleotides outside the gene matches: 6. The CDR3 covers 17 residues. Germline CDR1 LGHNA, CDR2 YNFKEQ. The CDR3 loop is CASSQGVTGGPNQPQHF. CDR3 sequence (DNA): TGTGCCAGCAGCCAAGGGGTGACAGGGGGCCCCAATCAGCCCCAGCATTTT.

This clone was detected a few times. The rearrangement joins TRBV6-5 to TRBJ2-5; weak D call: TRBD2 (5 bases). The CDR3 contains 12 residues. Trimming pared 8 bases from V and 5 bases from J, leaving 12 bases between. Germline loops: CDR1 MNHEY, CDR2 SVGAGI. CDR3 residues: CASGLRGETQYF. CDR3 DNA sequence: TGTGCCAGCGGTCTGCGAGGGGAGACCCAGTACTTC.

V and J are TRBV11-2 and TRBJ2-7; D is perhaps TRBD1 (5 bases). Germline V CDR1 and CDR2: SGHAT, FQNNGV. V lost 1 base and J lost 4, with 14 bases in between. The CDR3 consists of 15 residues. The CDR3 bases are TGTGCCAGCAGCTTAGTCCAGGGCGGTTTGTACGAGCAGTACTTC. Its protein product is CASSLVQGGLYEQYF.

The CDR3 nucleotides are TGTGCCAGCAGCCTACAGGGATCTTCCTACGAGCAGTACTTC. Translation: CASSLQGSSYEQYF. J is TRBJ2-7 and V is TRBV27; D possibly corresponds to TRBD1 (6 bases). CDR3 length: 14 amino acids. V shed 6 bases and J shed 1 base, with 13 bases lying between them. In germline, CDR1 is MNHEY, CDR2 SMNVEV (reference sequence).

The rearrangement links TRBV6-6 to TRBJ2-2, with 7 positions matching TRBD2. V trimming: 7 bases; J trimming: 5 bases; junction bases outside the gene matches: 7. Germline-derived CDR1 and CDR2 are MNHNY and SVGAGI (reference sequence). The CDR3 runs 14 residues. CDR3 DNA: TGTGCCAGCAACGGGGGGTTAGAGACCGGGGAGCTGTTTTTT. Translated, it gives CASNGGLETGELFF.

V gene TRBV27 combines with J gene TRBJ2-1; 8 positions match TRBD2. V lost 4 bases, J lost 4 bases, and 12 bases stayed unmatched. Germline lookup yields CDR1 MNHEY and CDR2 SMNVEV (reference sequence). The CDR3 is 17 residues long. CDR3 in DNA: TGTGCCAGCAGTTCCCGGGTCCAGCGGGAGCTTTACAATGAGCAGTTCTTC. It translates to CASSSRVQRELYNEQFF.

The chain uses TRBV4-2 and TRBJ1-5; D is unclear. Germline-derived CDR1 and CDR2 are LGHNA and YNFKEQ. CDR3 length equals 14 residues. Trimming removed 0 bases at V and 9 bases at J, with 12 bases between. The CDR3 loop reads CASSQDYGAGPQHF. CDR3 DNA sequence: TGTGCCAGCAGCCAAGATTACGGCGCGGGGCCCCAGCATTTT.

The V call is TRBV30, the J call TRBJ2-5; tentative D call: TRBD1 (5 bases). The V end was cut by 4 bases, the J end by 5 bases, with 14 bases between. CDR1 is GTSNPN, CDR2 SVGIG, per germline (reference sequence). The CDR3 spans 13 residues. The CDR3 sequence: CAWTGREEETQYF. The CDR3 DNA follows: TGTGCCTGGACCGGCAGGGAAGAGGAGACCCAGTACTTC.

The rearrangement joins TRBV9 to TRBJ1-3; D is unresolved. This CDR3 comprises 13 residues. V was trimmed by 0 bases and J by 4 bases, leaving 5 bases between them. The germline V gene has CDR1 SGDLS and CDR2 YYNGEE. In DNA, the CDR3 is TGTGCCAGCAGCGTAGCTCCCGGAAACACCATATATTTT. Its protein is CASSVAPGNTIYF. The full variable domain, its missing parts supplied by reference TRBV9 and TRBJ1-3, is DSGVTQTPKHLITATGQRVTLRCSPRSGDLSVYWYQQSLDQGLQFLIQYYNGEERAKGNILERFSAQQFPDLHSELNLSSLELGDSALYFCASSVAPGNTIYFGEGSWLTVV.

This clone showed up just once. This chain joins TRBV24-1 and TRBJ2-7; tentative D call: TRBD2 (5 bases). V was pared by 4 bases and J by 0 bases, with 12 bases between. CDR3 size: 15 residues. Germline CDR1 reads KGHDR; CDR2 reads SFDVKD. Here the CDR3 DNA reads TGTGCCACCAGTGACCGGAGGCCCCTCTCCTACGAGCAGTACTTC. It encodes CATSDRRPLSYEQYF.